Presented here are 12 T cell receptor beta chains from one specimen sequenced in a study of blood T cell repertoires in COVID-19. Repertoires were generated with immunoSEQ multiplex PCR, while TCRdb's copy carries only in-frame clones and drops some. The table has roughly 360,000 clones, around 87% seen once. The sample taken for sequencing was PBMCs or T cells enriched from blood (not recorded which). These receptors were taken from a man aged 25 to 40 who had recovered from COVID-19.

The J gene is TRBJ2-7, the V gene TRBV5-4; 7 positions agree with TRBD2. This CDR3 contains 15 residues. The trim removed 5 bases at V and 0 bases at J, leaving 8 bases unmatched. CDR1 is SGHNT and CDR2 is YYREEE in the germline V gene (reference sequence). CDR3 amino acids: CASSPKRGRSYEQYF. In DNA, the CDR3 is TGTGCCAGCAGTCCGAAGCGGGGCCGCTCCTACGAGCAGTACTTC.

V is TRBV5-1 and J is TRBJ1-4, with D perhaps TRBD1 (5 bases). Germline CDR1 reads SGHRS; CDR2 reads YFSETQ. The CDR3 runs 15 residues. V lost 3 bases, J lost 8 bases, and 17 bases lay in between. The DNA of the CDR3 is TGCGCCAGCAGCTATACCGGACGCGGGGGAGAAAAACTGTTTTTT. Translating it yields CASSYTGRGGEKLFF.

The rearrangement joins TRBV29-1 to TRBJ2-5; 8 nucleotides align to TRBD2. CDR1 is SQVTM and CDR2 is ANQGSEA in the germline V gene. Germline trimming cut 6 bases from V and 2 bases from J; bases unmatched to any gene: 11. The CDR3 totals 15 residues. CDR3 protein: CSVGPSGLAQETQYF. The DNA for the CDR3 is TGCAGCGTGGGGCCTAGCGGGCTGGCGCAAGAGACCCAGTACTTC.

The CDR3 sequence is CASSETGRAITDPLHF. The CDR3 bases are TGTGCCAGCAGTGAAACAGGCAGGGCGATCACAGACCCCCTCCACTTT. This chain uses TRBV2 with TRBJ1-6, with D possibly TRBD1 on 5 matching bases. The CDR3 runs 16 residues. Trimming took off 2 bases at V and 13 bases at J, with 21 bases between the two ends. From germline, CDR1 is SNHLY and CDR2 FYNNEI.

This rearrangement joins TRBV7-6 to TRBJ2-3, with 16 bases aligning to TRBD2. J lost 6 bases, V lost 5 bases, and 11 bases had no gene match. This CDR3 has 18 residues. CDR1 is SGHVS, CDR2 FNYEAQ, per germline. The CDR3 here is CASSPGLAGGLDIDTQYF. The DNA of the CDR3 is TGTGCCAGCAGCCCGGGACTAGCGGGGGGGCTTGATATTGATACGCAGTATTTT.

The DNA of the CDR3 is TGTGCCAGCAGCCAAGATAGGACAGGGACGGATGGCTACACCTTC. Translating it yields CASSQDRTGTDGYTF. This chain connects TRBV4-2 to TRBJ1-2, with TRBD1 matching over 8 bases. The CDR3 loop spans 15 amino acids. J was trimmed by 6 bases and V by 0 bases; bases with no gene match: 6. Germline values: CDR1 LGHNA, CDR2 YNFKEQ.

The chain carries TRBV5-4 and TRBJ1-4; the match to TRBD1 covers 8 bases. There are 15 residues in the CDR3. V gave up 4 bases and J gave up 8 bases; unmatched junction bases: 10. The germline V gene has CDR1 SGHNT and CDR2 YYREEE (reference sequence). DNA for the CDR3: TGTGCCAGCAGCACCTTGACAGGGGCAGGAGAAAAACTGTTTTTT. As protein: CASSTLTGAGEKLFF.

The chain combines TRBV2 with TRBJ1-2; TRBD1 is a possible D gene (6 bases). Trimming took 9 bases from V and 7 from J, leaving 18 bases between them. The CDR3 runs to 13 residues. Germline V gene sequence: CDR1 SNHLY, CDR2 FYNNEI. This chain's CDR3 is CASSQTGRGGYTF. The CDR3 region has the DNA TGTGCCAGTTCTCAAACAGGGAGGGGTGGCTACACCTTC.

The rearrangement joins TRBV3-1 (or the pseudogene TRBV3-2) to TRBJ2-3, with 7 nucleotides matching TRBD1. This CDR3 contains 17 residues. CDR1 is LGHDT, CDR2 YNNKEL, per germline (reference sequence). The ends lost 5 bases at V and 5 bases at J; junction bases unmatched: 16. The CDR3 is CASSSGTVLNGGDTQYF. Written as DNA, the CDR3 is TGTGCCAGCAGCTCCGGGACAGTCCTTAACGGAGGAGATACGCAGTATTTT.

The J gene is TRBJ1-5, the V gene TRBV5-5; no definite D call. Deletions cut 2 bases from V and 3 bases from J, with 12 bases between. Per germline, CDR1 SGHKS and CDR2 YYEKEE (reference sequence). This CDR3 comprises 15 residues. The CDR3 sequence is CASSFSVQSNQPQHF. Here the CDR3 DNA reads TGTGCCAGCAGCTTCTCAGTACAGTCCAATCAGCCCCAGCATTTT.

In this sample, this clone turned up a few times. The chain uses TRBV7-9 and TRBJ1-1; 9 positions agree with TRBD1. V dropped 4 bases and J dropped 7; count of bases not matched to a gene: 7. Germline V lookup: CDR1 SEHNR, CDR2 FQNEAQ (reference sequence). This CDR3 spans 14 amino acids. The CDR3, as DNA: TGTGCCAGCAGCTCCGGGACAGGGCACTTTGAAGCTTTCTTT. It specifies CASSSGTGHFEAFF.

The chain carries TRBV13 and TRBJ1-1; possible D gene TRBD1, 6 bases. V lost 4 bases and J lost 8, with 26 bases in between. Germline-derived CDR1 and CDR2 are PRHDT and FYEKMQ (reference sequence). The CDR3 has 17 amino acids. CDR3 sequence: CASSSGDFVRDKSEAFF. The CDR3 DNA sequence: TGTGCCAGCAGCTCCGGGGATTTCGTTCGGGACAAATCCGAAGCTTTCTTT.